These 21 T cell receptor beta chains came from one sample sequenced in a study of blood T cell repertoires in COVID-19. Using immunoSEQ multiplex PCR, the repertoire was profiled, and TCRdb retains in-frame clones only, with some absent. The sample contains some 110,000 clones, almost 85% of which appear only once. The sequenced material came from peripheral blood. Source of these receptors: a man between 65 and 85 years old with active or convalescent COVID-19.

CDR3 sequence (DNA): TGTGCCAGCAGCCCCGAAGGGGAAGGCTACACCTTC. It is translated as CASSPEGEGYTF. The rearrangement joins TRBV2 to TRBJ1-2, with D perhaps TRBD1 (5 bases). The CDR3 has 12 amino acids. V was clipped by 6 bases and J by 8 bases, with 13 bases between them. Per the germline V gene, CDR1 is SNHLY and CDR2 is FYNNEI.

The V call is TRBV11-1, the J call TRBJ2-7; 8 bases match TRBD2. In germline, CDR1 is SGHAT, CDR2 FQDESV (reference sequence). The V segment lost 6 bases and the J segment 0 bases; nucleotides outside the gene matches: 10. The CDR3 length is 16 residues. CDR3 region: CASSYQAGAISYEQYF. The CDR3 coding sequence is TGTGCCAGCAGTTACCAAGCGGGGGCCATCTCCTACGAGCAGTACTTC.

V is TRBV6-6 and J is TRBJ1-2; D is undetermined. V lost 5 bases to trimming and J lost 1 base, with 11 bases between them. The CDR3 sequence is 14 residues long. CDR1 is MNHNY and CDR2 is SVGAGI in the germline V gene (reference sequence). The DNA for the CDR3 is TGTGCCAGCAGTCACAGAGATAGTAACTATGGCTACACCTTC. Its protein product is CASSHRDSNYGYTF.

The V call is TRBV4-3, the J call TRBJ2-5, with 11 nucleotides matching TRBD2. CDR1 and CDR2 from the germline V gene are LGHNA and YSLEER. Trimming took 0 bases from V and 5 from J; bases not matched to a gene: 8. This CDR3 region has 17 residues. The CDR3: CASSQDGVSSGGETQYF. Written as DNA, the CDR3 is TGCGCCAGCAGCCAAGATGGTGTTTCTAGCGGGGGGGAGACCCAGTACTTC.

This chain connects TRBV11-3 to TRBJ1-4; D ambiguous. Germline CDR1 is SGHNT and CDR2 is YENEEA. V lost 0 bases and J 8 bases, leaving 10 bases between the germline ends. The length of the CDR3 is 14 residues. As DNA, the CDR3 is TGTGCCAGCAGCTTAGACGGGGTGGGGGAAAAACTGTTTTTT. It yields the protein CASSLDGVGEKLFF.

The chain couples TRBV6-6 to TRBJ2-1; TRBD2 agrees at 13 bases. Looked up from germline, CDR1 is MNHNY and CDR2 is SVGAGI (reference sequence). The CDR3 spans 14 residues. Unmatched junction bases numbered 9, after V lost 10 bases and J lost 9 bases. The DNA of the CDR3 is TGTGCCACCAACGGACTAGCGGGAGTTCTTGAGCAGTTCTTC. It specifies CATNGLAGVLEQFF.

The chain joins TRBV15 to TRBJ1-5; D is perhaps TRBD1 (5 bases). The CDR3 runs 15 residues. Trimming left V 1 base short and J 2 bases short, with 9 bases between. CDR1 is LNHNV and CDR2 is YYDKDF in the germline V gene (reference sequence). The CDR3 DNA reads TGTGCCACCAGCAGAGCGGGGGGAGGCAATCAGCCCCAGCATTTT. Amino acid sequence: CATSRAGGGNQPQHF.

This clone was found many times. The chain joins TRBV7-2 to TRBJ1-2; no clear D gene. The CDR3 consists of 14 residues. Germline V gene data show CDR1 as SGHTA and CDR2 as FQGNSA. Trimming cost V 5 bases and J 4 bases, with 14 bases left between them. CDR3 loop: CASSAVGRAYGYTF. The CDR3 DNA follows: TGTGCCAGCAGCGCCGTAGGGCGGGCCTATGGCTACACCTTC. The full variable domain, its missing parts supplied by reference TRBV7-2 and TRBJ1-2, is GAGVSQSPSNKVTEKGKDVELRCDPISGHTALYWYRQSLGQGLEFLIYFQGNSAPDKSGLPSDRFSAERTGGSVSTLTIQRTQQEDSAVYLCASSAVGRAYGYTFGSGTRLTVV.

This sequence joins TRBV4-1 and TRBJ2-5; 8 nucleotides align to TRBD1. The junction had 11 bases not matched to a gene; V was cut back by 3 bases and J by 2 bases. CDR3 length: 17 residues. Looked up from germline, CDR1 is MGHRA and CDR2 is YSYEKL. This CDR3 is CASSHGQGPTRQETQYF. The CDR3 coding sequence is TGCGCCAGCAGCCATGGACAGGGCCCGACTCGTCAAGAGACCCAGTACTTC.

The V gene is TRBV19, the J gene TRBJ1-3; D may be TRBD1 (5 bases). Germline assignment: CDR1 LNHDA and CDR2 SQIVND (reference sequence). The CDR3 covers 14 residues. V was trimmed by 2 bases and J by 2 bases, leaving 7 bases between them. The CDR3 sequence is CASSITGAGNTIYF. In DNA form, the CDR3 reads TGTGCCAGTAGTATAACGGGGGCTGGAAACACCATATATTTT.

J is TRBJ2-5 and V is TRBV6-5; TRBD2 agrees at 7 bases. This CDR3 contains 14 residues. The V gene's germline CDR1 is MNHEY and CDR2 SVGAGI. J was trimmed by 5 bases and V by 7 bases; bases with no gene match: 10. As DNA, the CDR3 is TGTGCCAGCACCAAAAGCGGGGTCCGGGAGACCCAGTACTTC. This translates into CASTKSGVRETQYF.

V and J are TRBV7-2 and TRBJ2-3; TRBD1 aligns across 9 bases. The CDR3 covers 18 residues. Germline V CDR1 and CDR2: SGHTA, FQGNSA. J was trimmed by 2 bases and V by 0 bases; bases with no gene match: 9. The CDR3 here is CASSLARGQGRNTDTQYF. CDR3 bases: TGTGCCAGCAGCTTAGCTCGGGGACAGGGCAGAAACACAGATACGCAGTATTTT.

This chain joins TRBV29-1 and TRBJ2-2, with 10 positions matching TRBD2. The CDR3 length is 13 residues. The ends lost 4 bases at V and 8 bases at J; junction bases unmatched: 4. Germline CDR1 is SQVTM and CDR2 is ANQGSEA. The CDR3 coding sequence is TGCAGCGTTGTGGCACTAGCGGGAGGGGAGCTGTTTTTT. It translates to CSVVALAGGELFF.

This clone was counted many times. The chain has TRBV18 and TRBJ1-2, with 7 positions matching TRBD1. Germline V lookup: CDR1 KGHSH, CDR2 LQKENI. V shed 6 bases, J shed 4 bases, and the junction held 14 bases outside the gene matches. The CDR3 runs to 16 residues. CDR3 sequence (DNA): TGTGCCAGCTCGGTCTCCAAGACAGGGATCACCTATGGCTACACCTTC. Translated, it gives CASSVSKTGITYGYTF.

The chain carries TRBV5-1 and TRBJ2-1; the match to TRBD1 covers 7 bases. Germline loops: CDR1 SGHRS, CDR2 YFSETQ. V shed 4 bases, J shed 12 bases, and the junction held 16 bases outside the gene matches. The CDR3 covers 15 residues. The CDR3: CASSPLRSQGLGQFF. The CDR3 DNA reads TGCGCCAGCAGCCCCCTGCGGTCACAGGGGTTAGGGCAGTTCTTC.

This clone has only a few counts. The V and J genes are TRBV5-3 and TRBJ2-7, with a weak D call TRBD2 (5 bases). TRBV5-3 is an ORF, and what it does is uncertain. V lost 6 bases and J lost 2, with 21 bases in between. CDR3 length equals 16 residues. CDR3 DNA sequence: TGTGCCAGAACCTTTGCGGAGGTTCCAGCGACCTACGAGCAGTACTTC. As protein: CARTFAEVPATYEQYF.

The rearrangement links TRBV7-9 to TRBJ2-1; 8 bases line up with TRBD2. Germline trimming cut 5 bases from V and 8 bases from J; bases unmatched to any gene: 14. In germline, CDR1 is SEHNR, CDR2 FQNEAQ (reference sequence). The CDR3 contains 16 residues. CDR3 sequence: CASSPPRGGTADEQFF. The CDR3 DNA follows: TGTGCCAGCAGCCCTCCTCGGGGGGGTACGGCCGATGAGCAGTTCTTC.

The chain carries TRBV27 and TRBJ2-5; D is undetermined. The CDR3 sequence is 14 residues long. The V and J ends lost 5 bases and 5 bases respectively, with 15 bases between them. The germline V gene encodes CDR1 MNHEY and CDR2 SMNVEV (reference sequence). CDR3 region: CASSRRPPGETQYF. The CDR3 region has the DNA TGTGCCAGCAGTCGCCGTCCTCCCGGGGAGACCCAGTACTTC.

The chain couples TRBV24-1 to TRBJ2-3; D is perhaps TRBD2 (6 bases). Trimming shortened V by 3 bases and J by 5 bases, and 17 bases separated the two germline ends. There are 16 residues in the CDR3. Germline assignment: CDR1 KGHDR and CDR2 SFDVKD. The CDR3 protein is CATSDISQTAGDTQYF. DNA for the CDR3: TGTGCCACCAGTGATATCTCCCAGACAGCGGGAGATACGCAGTATTTT.

CDR3 in DNA: TGTGCCAGCTCAAGATATCAAGACAGGATCGCTAATGAAAAACTGTTTTTT. Its protein product is CASSRYQDRIANEKLFF. The chain joins TRBV18 to TRBJ1-4; D might be TRBD1 (6 bases). V was trimmed by 5 bases and J by 3 bases, leaving 19 bases between them. Per the germline V gene, CDR1 is KGHSH and CDR2 is LQKENI. There are 17 residues in the CDR3.

CDR3 DNA: TGTGCCAGCAGCCTCACAGGGGCCCGCTACAATGAGCAGTTCTTC. This codes for CASSLTGARYNEQFF. The rearrangement links TRBV3-1 (or the pseudogene TRBV3-2) to TRBJ2-1; 7 bases match TRBD1. The V and J ends lost 4 bases and 3 bases, in that order; junction bases with no gene match: 6. This CDR3 comprises 15 residues. Germline assignment: CDR1 LGHDT and CDR2 YNNKEL (reference sequence).